This passage covers 5 T cell receptor beta chains from one sample sequenced in a study of T-cell memory formation after mild COVID-19. MiXCR was run by TCRdb on the 5' RACE reads, yielding one entry per CDR3 protein. In the table there are approximately 290,000 distinct CDR3 sequences, approximately 19% of which are singletons. The material sequenced was PBMCs or a T cell subset sorted from them (not recorded which). The receptors originated from a man aged 18 to 30 who had mild COVID-19 (a few samples of this study predate the infection). Cell type and time point are not known.

The table lists this clonotype with a few counts. The chain carries TRBV20-1 and TRBJ1-1; a possible D gene is TRBD1 (6 bases). V was shortened by 5 bases and J by 0 bases, with 13 bases between the two germline ends. There are 14 residues in the CDR3. The germline V gene encodes CDR1 DFQATT and CDR2 SNEGSKA (reference sequence). Here the CDR3 DNA reads TGCAGTGCTCGAAACAGGGCCATGAACACTGAAGCTTTCTTT. Translation: CSARNRAMNTEAFF.

This sequence joins TRBV7-2 and TRBJ2-2, with D maybe TRBD1 (6 bases). Germline V gene data show CDR1 as SGHTA and CDR2 as FQGNSA. V was shortened by 6 bases and J by 3 bases, with 14 bases between the two germline ends. The CDR3 is 15 amino acids. CDR3 in amino acids: CASRDRDTHTGELFF. The CDR3 DNA follows: TGTGCCAGCAGAGACCGGGACACTCACACCGGGGAGCTGTTTTTT.

J is TRBJ2-7 and V is TRBV7-9; D is unresolved. This CDR3 is 14 amino acids long. V was shortened by 3 bases and J by 3 bases, with 12 bases between the two germline ends. Germline V gives CDR1 SEHNR, CDR2 FQNEAQ (reference sequence). CDR3 in amino acids: CASSFADRIYEQYF. DNA of the CDR3: TGTGCCAGCAGCTTCGCGGACCGGATCTACGAGCAGTACTTC.

V gene TRBV3-1 combines with J gene TRBJ2-3; D unclear. Germline CDR1 and CDR2: LGHDT and YNNKEL (reference sequence). The CDR3 sequence is 17 residues long. V lost 5 bases and J 1 base, leaving 19 bases between the germline ends. The CDR3 DNA reads TGTGCCAGCAGCGGCCCAATGGTAACCATTGGCACAGATACGCAGTATTTT. Its protein is CASSGPMVTIGTDTQYF.

This clonotype came up a few times. V is TRBV9 and J is TRBJ2-5; no definite D call. From germline, CDR1 is SGDLS and CDR2 YYNGEE. Trimming took 2 bases from V and 1 from J, leaving 12 bases between them. This CDR3 is built from 15 residues. The DNA of the CDR3 is TGTGCCAGCAGCGTTGACGGACGGCCCCAAGAGACCCAGTACTTC. As protein: CASSVDGRPQETQYF.